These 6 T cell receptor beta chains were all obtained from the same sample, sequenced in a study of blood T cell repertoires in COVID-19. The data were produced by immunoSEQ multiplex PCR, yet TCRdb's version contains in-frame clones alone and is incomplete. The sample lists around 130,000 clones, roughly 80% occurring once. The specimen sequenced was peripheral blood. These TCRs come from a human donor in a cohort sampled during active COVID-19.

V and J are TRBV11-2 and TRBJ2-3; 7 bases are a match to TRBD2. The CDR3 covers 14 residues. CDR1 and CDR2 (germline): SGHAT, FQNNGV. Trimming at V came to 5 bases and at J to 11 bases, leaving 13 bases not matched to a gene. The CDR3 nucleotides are TGTGCCAGCAGCCCAGAACCCAGCGGGGTGATGCAGTATTTT. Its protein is CASSPEPSGVMQYF.

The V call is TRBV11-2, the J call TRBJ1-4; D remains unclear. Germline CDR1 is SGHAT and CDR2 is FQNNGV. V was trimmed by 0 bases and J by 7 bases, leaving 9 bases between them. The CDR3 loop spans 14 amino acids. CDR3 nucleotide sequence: TGTGCCAGCAGCTTAGATCGCGGCTCTGAAAAACTGTTTTTT. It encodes CASSLDRGSEKLFF.

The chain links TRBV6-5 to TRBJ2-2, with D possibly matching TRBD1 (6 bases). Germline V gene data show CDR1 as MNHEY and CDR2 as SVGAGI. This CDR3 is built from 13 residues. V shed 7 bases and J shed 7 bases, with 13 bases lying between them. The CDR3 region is CASTLKGVGELFF. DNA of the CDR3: TGTGCCAGCACCCTGAAGGGGGTCGGGGAGCTGTTTTTT.

The CDR3 DNA sequence: TGTGCCAGCAGTTTTTTCGGACAGGGTCATGAAGCTGGGGCCAACGTCCTGACTTTC. This codes for CASSFFGQGHEAGANVLTF. J is TRBJ2-6 and V is TRBV27, with TRBD1 identical over 8 bases. CDR3 length: 19 amino acids. Germline lookup yields CDR1 MNHEY and CDR2 SMNVEV (reference sequence). V gave up 3 bases and J gave up 2 bases; unmatched junction bases: 12. The full variable domain, completed using reference TRBV27 and TRBJ2-6, is EAQVTQNPRYLITVTGKKLTVTCSQNMNHEYMSWYRQDPGLGLRQIYYSMNVEVTDKGDVPEGYKVSRKEKRNFPLILESPSPNQTSLYFCASSFFGQGHEAGANVLTFGAGSRLTVL.

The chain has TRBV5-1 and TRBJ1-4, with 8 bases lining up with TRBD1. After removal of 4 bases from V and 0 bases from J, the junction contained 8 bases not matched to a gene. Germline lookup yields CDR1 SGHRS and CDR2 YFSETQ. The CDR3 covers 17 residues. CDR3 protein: CASSPHRGRATNEKLFF. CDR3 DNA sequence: TGCGCCAGCAGCCCCCACAGGGGGAGAGCAACTAATGAAAAACTGTTTTTT.

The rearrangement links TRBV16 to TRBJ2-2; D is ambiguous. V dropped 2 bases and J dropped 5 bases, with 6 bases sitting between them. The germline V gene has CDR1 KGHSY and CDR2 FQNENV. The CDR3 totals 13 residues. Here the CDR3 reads CASSQLYTGELFF. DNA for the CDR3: TGTGCCAGCAGCCAACTATATACCGGGGAGCTGTTTTTT.